The TCR beta chain under discussion was sequenced for a study of blood T cell repertoires in COVID-19. Study as a whole: The United States, Italy and Spain supplied acute and convalescent COVID-19 samples. T cells, B-cell-depleted T cells, or PBMCs supplied cDNA or gDNA.

Study processing details: For nucleated cells, counts were estimated from reference gene primer amplification. Sequencing was performed with immunoSEQ multiplex PCR; in TCRdb, only in-frame clones are kept and a portion is missing. Clone size and the V and J calls come from that table; the DNA yielded D and trimming. The sample yields 270,000 or so clones, approximately 92% seen once. Germline V gene lookup returns CDR1 LGHDT and CDR2 YNNKEL (reference sequence). V was cut by 6 bases and J by 5 bases, with 7 bases left in between. This CDR3 has 11 residues. V gene TRBV3-1 (or the pseudogene TRBV3-2) combines with J gene TRBJ2-5, with D maybe TRBD1 (5 bases). The source is a woman in her forties who had recovered from COVID-19. The sample consisted of peripheral blood. The CDR3 reads CASSPGETQYF. Here the CDR3 DNA reads TGTGCCAGCAGTCCAGGGGAGACCCAGTACTTC.